The 7 T cell receptor beta chains below all came from one sample that was sequenced in a study of post-analysis software for immune sequencing data. Study-wide findings and caveats: When patients were compared with controls, four or five TRBV segments were more frequent, TRBV5-6, TRBV5-1 and TRBV20-1 among them.

What these receptors recognize is not known. Unique molecular identifiers were built into the TCR beta cDNA libraries. TCRdb reprocessed the PCR reads via MiXCR and lists one record per CDR3 protein. Of roughly 800,000 distinct CDR3 sequences listed, approximately 44% were seen once; the top ten hold roughly 4.4%. Sequenced: blood. The receptors come from a girl aged 5 to 17 with multiple sclerosis.

The chain is built from TRBV6-2 or TRBV6-3 and TRBJ1-2; 9 bases agree with TRBD1. Germline values: CDR1 MNHEY, CDR2 SVGEGT. CDR3 size: 15 residues. J was trimmed by 0 bases and V by 9 bases; bases with no gene match: 8. CDR3 protein: CASTGGDHTNYGYTF. The CDR3 nucleotides are TGTGCCAGTACAGGGGGCGATCATACTAACTATGGCTACACCTTC.

This clonotype showed up just a few times. This chain links TRBV20-1 with TRBJ1-1, with D uncertain. Trimming shortened V by 3 bases and J by 1 base, and 12 bases separated the two germline ends. This CDR3 has 14 amino acids. Per the germline V gene, CDR1 is DFQATT and CDR2 is SNEGSKA (reference sequence). CDR3 amino acids: CSASRGLSNTEAFF. For the CDR3, the DNA is TGCAGTGCTAGCCGAGGGCTTTCGAACACTGAAGCTTTCTTT.

This clonotype was found once. The rearrangement joins TRBV7-2 to TRBJ2-7; TRBD2 matches 8 bases. TRBJ2-5 matches the DNA end more closely, so the J call is doubtful. This CDR3 region has 15 residues. Germline loops: CDR1 SGHTA, CDR2 FQGNSA. CDR3 coding DNA: TGTGCCAGCAGCTCGAAAAGCGGGAGCGGGGAGACCCAGTACTTC. Translated, it gives CASSSKSGSGETQYF.

This clonotype was observed a handful of times. The chain carries TRBV12-3 or TRBV12-4 and TRBJ1-2, with D unclear. V lost 5 bases, J lost 9 bases, and 22 bases lay in between. The CDR3 covers 15 residues. CDR3 sequence (DNA): TGTGCCAGCAGTCCCCGGCTGGAGGCAAGTAGGCGCTACACCTTC. Its translation is CASSPRLEASRRYTF.

This chain connects TRBV6-1 to TRBJ2-1; tentative D call: TRBD1 (6 bases). Germline-derived CDR1 and CDR2 are MNHNS and SASEGT. There are 18 residues in the CDR3. Trimming removed 9 bases at V and 9 bases at J, with 33 bases between. CDR3 in amino acids: CASDSRQTFGGPAGEQFF. Written as DNA, the CDR3 is TGTGCCAGTGATTCTAGGCAAACTTTTGGGGGCCCGGCGGGTGAGCAGTTCTTC.

CDR3 DNA sequence: TGTGCCAGCAGTTTAGCGCCCCAGGGGAGGGCTGGGCGGTCACCCCTCCACTTT. Its translation: CASSLAPQGRAGRSPLHF. The chain uses TRBV12-3 or TRBV12-4 and TRBJ1-6; perhaps TRBD1 as D (6 bases). The V end lost 0 bases, the J end lost 10 bases, and 22 bases lay between the germline ends. CDR3 length equals 18 residues.

This clonotype was seen only once. The chain combines TRBV5-1 with TRBJ1-4; D may be TRBD1 (5 bases). Germline CDR1 is SGHRS and CDR2 is YFSETQ. The ends were cut back, 4 bases at V and 7 bases at J, with 14 bases in the middle. The CDR3 is 14 residues long. Here the CDR3 DNA reads TGCGCCAGCAGCCCCACGGGGCCCGGTGAAAAACTGTTTTTT. The encoded protein is CASSPTGPGEKLFF.